These 30 T cell receptor beta chains were sequenced from one sample in a study of beta chain features in type 1 diabetes. Sequenced material consisted of expressed TCRB transcripts (all of the isolated RNA was reverse transcribed). Clones were sequenced by immunoSEQ multiplex PCR, and TCRdb holds only the in-frame ones, with some missing. This table holds some 160,000 clones, approximately 9% found once. Sequenced material: central memory CD4+ T cells from blood. The source is a woman aged 18-35 years in good health.

The chain couples TRBV19 to TRBJ2-1, with TRBD2 matching 12 bases. Germline V gene data show CDR1 as LNHDA and CDR2 as SQIVND (reference sequence). The CDR3 totals 14 residues. V lost 10 bases and J lost 9; bases outside the gene matches: 10. CDR3: CATDRGLAGGEQFF. The CDR3 nucleotides read TGTGCCACAGATCGGGGACTAGCGGGTGGTGAGCAGTTCTTC. Together with reference TRBV19 and TRBJ2-1, the CDR3 gives the full variable domain: DGGITQSPKYLFRKEGQNVTLSCEQNLNHDAMYWYRQDPGQGLRLIYYSQIVNDFQKGDIAEGYSVSREKKESFPLTVTSAQKNPTAFYLCATDRGLAGGEQFFGPGTRLTVL.

This clone was seen a few times. The J gene is TRBJ1-2, the V gene TRBV13; TRBD1 aligns across 9 bases. The V gene's germline CDR1 is PRHDT and CDR2 FYEKMQ (reference sequence). Losses at the gene ends were 3 bases for V and 3 bases for J; bases not matched to a gene: 2. CDR3 length: 14 residues. The CDR3 is CASSFRDRDYGYTF. The DNA for the CDR3 is TGTGCCAGCAGCTTCCGGGACAGGGACTATGGCTACACCTTC. The entire variable domain, with the rest obtained from reference TRBV13 and TRBJ1-2, is as follows: AAGVIQSPRHLIKEKRETATLKCYPIPRHDTVYWYQQGPGQDPQFLISFYEKMQSDKGSIPDRFSAQQFSDYHSELNMSSLELGDSALYFCASSFRDRDYGYTFGSGTRLTVV.

This clone was seen a handful of times. The chain links TRBV5-1 to TRBJ1-1, with 7 bases aligning to TRBD1. Germline CDR1 and CDR2: SGHRS and YFSETQ. This CDR3 is built from 15 residues. After removal of 4 bases from V and 5 bases from J, the junction contained 11 bases not matched to a gene. The CDR3 DNA follows: TGCGCCAGCAGCGGGGACGACAGGGAAGGGACTGAAGCTTTCTTT. Amino acid sequence: CASSGDDREGTEAFF. Based on the CDR3 plus reference TRBV5-1 and TRBJ1-1, the full variable domain is KAGVTQTPRYLIKTRGQQVTLSCSPISGHRSVSWYQQTPGQGLQFLFEYFSETQRNKGNFPGRFSGRQFSNSRSEMNVSTLELGDSALYLCASSGDDREGTEAFFGQGTRLTVV.

The rearrangement uses TRBV2 and TRBJ2-3, with 8 bases lining up with TRBD2. Germline CDR1 is SNHLY and CDR2 is FYNNEI. The CDR3 contains 16 residues. V lost 3 bases and J lost 0; bases outside the gene matches: 5. The CDR3 here is CASSESSGHSTDTQYF. CDR3 in DNA: TGTGCCAGCAGTGAGTCTAGCGGGCATAGCACAGATACGCAGTATTTT.

In this sample, this clone turned up a few times. V and J are TRBV2 and TRBJ1-1; perhaps TRBD1 as D (5 bases). The CDR3 consists of 14 residues. From germline, CDR1 is SNHLY and CDR2 FYNNEI. The V gene lost 8 bases and the J gene lost 9 bases, with 22 bases spanning the gap. Written as DNA, the CDR3 is TGTGCCAGCGGGCCCCGGGGACTGCCGACCCAAGCTTTCTTT. Amino acid sequence: CASGPRGLPTQAFF.

This clone showed up many times. The genes are TRBV13 and TRBJ2-4, with 7 bases matching TRBD2. The germline gives CDR1 PRHDT, CDR2 FYEKMQ (reference sequence). V lost 6 bases and J lost 8; bases outside the gene matches: 7. The CDR3 extends over 13 amino acids. As DNA, the CDR3 is TGTGCCAGCAGTCGCGGGGGAAACGACATTCAGTACTTC. Translated: CASSRGGNDIQYF.

The chain recombines TRBV7-9 with TRBJ1-1; D not certain. Germline-derived CDR1 and CDR2 are SEHNR and FQNEAQ (reference sequence). V was trimmed by 3 bases and J by 10 bases, leaving 15 bases between them. This CDR3 is built from 13 residues. The CDR3: CASSFPADGIAFF. The DNA of the CDR3 is TGTGCCAGCAGCTTTCCAGCAGACGGGATAGCTTTCTTT.

There are a few counts of this clone. The chain carries TRBV5-1 and TRBJ2-5; 7 nucleotides line up with TRBD2. This CDR3 is 13 amino acids long. The germline gives CDR1 SGHRS, CDR2 YFSETQ. Unmatched junction bases numbered 4, after V lost 4 bases and J lost 4 bases. CDR3: CASSPGLRETQYF. The CDR3 DNA follows: TGCGCCAGCAGCCCGGGACTAAGAGAGACCCAGTACTTC.

A few counts support this clone. The CDR3 DNA sequence: TGCAGCGTTTGCAGGGACAGGGGAAATGAAAAACTGTTTTTT. Residues: CSVCRDRGNEKLFF. The rearrangement uses TRBV29-1 and TRBJ1-4, with 10 bases identical to TRBD1. CDR3 length: 14 amino acids. The ends lost 5 bases at V and 5 bases at J; junction bases unmatched: 5. CDR1 and CDR2 (germline): SQVTM, ANQGSEA. Drawing the rest from reference TRBV29-1 and TRBJ1-4, the complete variable domain is SAVISQKPSRDICQRGTSLTIQCQVDSQVTMMFWYRQQPGQSLTLIATANQGSEATYESGFVIDKFPISRPNLTFSTLTVSNMSPEDSSIYLCSVCRDRGNEKLFFGSGTQLSVL.

This clone occurred a few times. The gene calls are TRBV10-3 and TRBJ1-5; D uncertain. Trimming stripped 1 base from V and 4 bases from J, with 11 bases between. The germline CDR1 and CDR2 sequences are ENHRY and SYGVKD. The CDR3 contains 15 residues. The CDR3 protein is CAISEYEVWNQPQHF. CDR3 DNA: TGTGCCATCAGTGAGTATGAGGTTTGGAATCAGCCCCAGCATTTT.

V usage is TRBV19 and J usage is TRBJ2-3; 14 nucleotides line up with TRBD2. V lost 5 bases to trimming and J lost 9 bases; unmatched junction nucleotides: 4. The CDR3 has 14 amino acids. CDR1 and CDR2 from the germline V gene are LNHDA and SQIVND (reference sequence). CDR3 loop: CASSLGTSGGTQYF. DNA of the CDR3: TGTGCCAGTAGTCTGGGGACTAGCGGGGGAACGCAGTATTTT.

This clone was counted ten times or more. The chain recombines TRBV5-4 with TRBJ2-7; maybe TRBD1 (6 bases). This CDR3 is built from 15 residues. Trimming took 1 base from V and 2 from J, leaving 13 bases between them. The germline V gene encodes CDR1 SGHNT and CDR2 YYREEE (reference sequence). As DNA, the CDR3 is TGTGCCAGCAGCTTGCAAGCGCACAGGGCCTACGAGCAGTACTTC. Translation gives CASSLQAHRAYEQYF.

This sequence joins TRBV7-9 and TRBJ1-5; TRBD1 matches 7 bases. The V gene's germline CDR1 is SEHNR and CDR2 FQNEAQ (reference sequence). J gave up 9 bases and V 1 base, and 6 bases lay outside the gene matches. The CDR3 is made up of 14 amino acids. The CDR3 loop reads CASSLEGRGSPQHF. The DNA for the CDR3 is TGTGCCAGCAGCTTAGAGGGCAGGGGGTCGCCCCAGCATTTT. Using reference TRBV7-9 and TRBJ1-5 for the parts outside the CDR3, the full variable domain is DTGVSQNPRHKITKRGQNVTFRCDPISEHNRLYWYRQTLGQGPEFLTYFQNEAQLEKSRLLSDRFSAERPKGSFSTLEIQRTEQGDSAMYLCASSLEGRGSPQHFGDGTRLSIL.

This clone was counted a few times. CDR3 nucleotides: TGTGCCTGGAGTGTACAGGACAGGGAACAGCCCCAGCATTTT. Translation gives CAWSVQDREQPQHF. This chain connects TRBV30 to TRBJ1-5; 8 bases match TRBD1. Germline values: CDR1 GTSNPN, CDR2 SVGIG (reference sequence). V lost 0 bases, J lost 7 bases, and 5 bases stayed unmatched. The length of the CDR3 is 14 residues.

A few counts support this clone. The V call is TRBV5-8, the J call TRBJ1-1; perhaps TRBD1 as D (5 bases). Trimming took 0 bases from V and 10 from J, leaving 10 bases between them. The CDR3 consists of 12 residues. Germline CDR1 is SGHTS and CDR2 is YDEGEE. The DNA of the CDR3 is TGTGCCAGCAGCTTGGGAACCGGGGGAGCTTTCTTT. It yields the protein CASSLGTGGAFF.

The rearrangement uses TRBV5-4 and TRBJ2-2; 8 bases line up with TRBD2. Germline V gene data show CDR1 as SGHNT and CDR2 as YYREEE (reference sequence). Trimming removed 2 bases from V and 4 bases from J; junction bases left unmatched: 7. The length of the CDR3 is 16 residues. CDR3 protein: CASSFSAAGGTGELFF. Written as DNA, the CDR3 is TGTGCCAGCAGCTTTTCCGCGGCGGGAGGCACCGGGGAGCTGTTTTTT. The entire variable domain, with the rest obtained from reference TRBV5-4 and TRBJ2-2, is as follows: ETGVTQSPTHLIKTRGQQVTLRCSSQSGHNTVSWYQQALGQGPQFIFQYYREEENGRGNFPPRFSGLQFPNYSSELNVNALELDDSALYLCASSFSAAGGTGELFFGEGSRLTVL.

This CDR3 reads CASSSGTGWPEKLFF. The CDR3 DNA follows: TGTGCCAGCAGCTCTGGGACAGGGTGGCCCGAAAAACTGTTTTTT. The rearrangement uses TRBV7-2 and TRBJ1-4, with TRBD1 matching over 9 bases. The CDR3 loop spans 15 amino acids. Germline V lookup: CDR1 SGHTA, CDR2 FQGNSA. J lost 8 bases, V lost 4 bases, and 8 bases had no gene match.

This clone was seen more than once but under ten times. V gene TRBV11-2 combines with J gene TRBJ2-5, with a weak D call TRBD2 (5 bases). CDR3 size: 15 residues. The V gene lost 5 bases and the J gene lost 2 bases, with 15 bases spanning the gap. CDR1 is SGHAT and CDR2 is FQNNGV in the germline V gene. CDR3 protein: CASSPRMGRQETQYF. The CDR3 DNA sequence: TGTGCCAGCAGCCCCCGAATGGGGAGACAAGAGACCCAGTACTTC.

V usage is TRBV29-1 and J usage is TRBJ1-1, with 9 nucleotides matching TRBD1. In germline, CDR1 is SQVTM, CDR2 ANQGSEA. V trimming: 6 bases; J trimming: 4 bases; junction bases outside the gene matches: 6. The CDR3 is 13 residues long. The CDR3 here is CSVADRGVTEAFF. CDR3 DNA sequence: TGCAGCGTAGCTGACAGGGGGGTCACTGAAGCTTTCTTT.

This clone was seen a handful of times. This chain connects TRBV5-1 to TRBJ2-7; D may be TRBD2 (6 bases). Trimming left V 0 bases short and J 3 bases short, with 13 bases between. The CDR3 is 15 amino acids. Germline-derived CDR1 and CDR2 are SGHRS and YFSETQ. The CDR3 DNA follows: TGCGCCAGCAGCTTGGGTAGCGGAGACCTCTACGAGCAGTACTTC. This encodes CASSLGSGDLYEQYF.

The sample holds a few counts of this clone. The identical CDR3 is also encoded by other nucleotide sequences in the sample. This chain links TRBV18 with TRBJ1-2, with D tentatively TRBD1 (6 bases). The CDR3 runs 13 residues. Deletions cut 3 bases from V and 1 base from J, with 6 bases between. From germline, CDR1 is KGHSH and CDR2 LQKENI. The CDR3 is CASSPDSNYGYTF. The CDR3 DNA reads TGTGCCAGCTCACCGGACAGTAACTATGGCTACACCTTC.

This CDR3 reads CASNNVAGVETQYF. The CDR3 region has the DNA TGTGCCAGCAACAACGTAGCAGGGGTAGAGACCCAGTACTTC. The rearrangement links TRBV6-5 to TRBJ2-5, with D maybe TRBD1 (6 bases). The germline V gene encodes CDR1 MNHEY and CDR2 SVGAGI. The V gene lost 7 bases and the J gene lost 4 bases, with 16 bases spanning the gap. This CDR3 contains 14 residues.

This sequence joins TRBV2 and TRBJ2-7; tentatively, D is TRBD2 (7 bases). Between the trimmed V and J ends, which lost 7 bases and 4 bases, there was a span of 14 bases. The CDR3 has 13 residues. In germline, CDR1 is SNHLY, CDR2 FYNNEI. CDR3 sequence (DNA): TGTGCCAGCAAGGGAGGGGGAGTATACGAGCAGTACTTC. It encodes CASKGGGVYEQYF.

This clone was observed many times. This sample also contains other DNA sequences that code for the same CDR3. The chain links TRBV18 to TRBJ1-5; D may be TRBD1 (6 bases). The CDR3 sequence is 15 residues long. V dropped 6 bases and J dropped 0 bases, with 12 bases sitting between them. CDR1 and CDR2 (germline): KGHSH, LQKENI. Written as DNA, the CDR3 is TGTGCCAGCTCTCCGGACAGTTATAGCAATCAGCCCCAGCATTTT. It codes for CASSPDSYSNQPQHF.

This clone was counted between two and nine times. This CDR3 fails to terminate in the conserved phenylalanine or tryptophan, so it likely reflects a read error. The DNA is left out, because the CDR3 cannot be placed on it with certainty; the CDR3 is given as TCRdb lists it. The chain joins TRBV21-1 to TRBJ2-4; whether TRBD1, the table's D call, matches the DNA was not checked. TRBV21-1 is given as a pseudogene. Counting both end residues, the CDR3 totals 12 amino acids. Here the CDR3 reads CASSKAPGTGDR.

There are a few counts of this clone. The chain links TRBV6-1 to TRBJ1-4, with 8 bases lining up with TRBD1. Trimming took 6 bases from V and 3 from J; bases not matched to a gene: 6. In germline, CDR1 is MNHNS, CDR2 SASEGT. The CDR3 totals 15 residues. DNA for the CDR3: TGTGCCAGCAGAGCCGGGACAGGTTCTAATGAAAAACTGTTTTTT. Amino acid sequence: CASRAGTGSNEKLFF.

This clone was seen at least ten times. This sequence joins TRBV14 and TRBJ1-2; D gene uncertain. Per germline, CDR1 SGHDN and CDR2 FVKESK. The CDR3 is made up of 15 amino acids. The V end lost 0 bases, the J end lost 4 bases, and 12 bases lay between the germline ends. Written as DNA, the CDR3 is TGTGCCAGCAGCCAAGAAGGGAGGTATGGCTATGGCTACACCTTC. It specifies CASSQEGRYGYGYTF.

This chain links TRBV7-8 with TRBJ2-6, with D hard to call. Trimming removed 1 base at V and 0 bases at J, with 4 bases between. CDR3 length: 15 residues. Germline assignment: CDR1 SGHVS and CDR2 FQNEAQ. This CDR3 is CASSLESSGANVLTF. As DNA, the CDR3 is TGTGCCAGCAGCTTAGAGAGCTCTGGGGCCAACGTCCTGACTTTC.

The rearrangement joins TRBV5-1 to TRBJ2-5; 12 bases match TRBD2. The length of the CDR3 is 17 residues. The germline V gene has CDR1 SGHRS and CDR2 YFSETQ. Trimming took 2 bases from V and 2 from J; bases not matched to a gene: 7. This chain's CDR3 is CASSLGPTSGGQETQYF. The CDR3 nucleotides are TGCGCCAGCAGCTTAGGTCCGACTAGCGGGGGACAAGAGACCCAGTACTTC.

This clone has more than one count but fewer than ten. The CDR3 reads CASRTESSYEQYF. CDR3 DNA sequence: TGTGCCAGCAGGACTGAGAGCTCCTACGAGCAGTACTTC. V gene TRBV25-1 combines with J gene TRBJ2-7, with D unresolved. This CDR3 has 13 amino acids. The germline CDR1 and CDR2 sequences are MGHDK and SYGVNS. Trimming removed 6 bases from V and 0 bases from J, with 9 bases in between.